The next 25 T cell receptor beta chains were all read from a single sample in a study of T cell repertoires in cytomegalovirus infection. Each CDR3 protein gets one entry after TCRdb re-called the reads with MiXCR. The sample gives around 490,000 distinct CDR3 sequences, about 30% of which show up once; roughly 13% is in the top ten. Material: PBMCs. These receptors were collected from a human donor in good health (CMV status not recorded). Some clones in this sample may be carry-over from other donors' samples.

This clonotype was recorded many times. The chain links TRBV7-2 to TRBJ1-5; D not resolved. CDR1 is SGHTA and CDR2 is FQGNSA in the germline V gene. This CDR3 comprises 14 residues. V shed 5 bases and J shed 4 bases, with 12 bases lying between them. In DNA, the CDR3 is TGTGCCAGCAGCAAACCGACGGAAAATCAGCCCCAGCATTTT. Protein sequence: CASSKPTENQPQHF.

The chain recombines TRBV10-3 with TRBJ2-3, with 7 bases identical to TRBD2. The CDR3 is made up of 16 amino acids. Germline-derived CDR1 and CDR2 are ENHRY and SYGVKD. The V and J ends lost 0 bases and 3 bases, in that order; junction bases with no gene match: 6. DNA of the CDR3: TGTGCCATCAGTGAGTCGTTTCCCGGGGGGACAGATACGCAGTATTTT. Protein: CAISESFPGGTDTQYF.

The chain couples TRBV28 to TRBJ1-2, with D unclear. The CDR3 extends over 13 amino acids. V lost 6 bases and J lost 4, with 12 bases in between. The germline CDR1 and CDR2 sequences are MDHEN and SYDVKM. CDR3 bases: TGTGCCAGCAGCCCTGTCAGAAGCTATGGCTACACCTTC. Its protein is CASSPVRSYGYTF.

The CDR3 protein is CATSDSSGNYNEQFF. The CDR3 nucleotides are TGTGCCACCAGTGATTCCAGCGGAAACTACAATGAGCAGTTCTTC. The rearrangement joins TRBV24-1 to TRBJ2-1, with a possible D match to TRBD2 (5 bases). The CDR3 spans 15 residues. Trimming took off 2 bases at V and 3 bases at J, with 10 bases between the two ends. Germline assignment: CDR1 KGHDR and CDR2 SFDVKD.

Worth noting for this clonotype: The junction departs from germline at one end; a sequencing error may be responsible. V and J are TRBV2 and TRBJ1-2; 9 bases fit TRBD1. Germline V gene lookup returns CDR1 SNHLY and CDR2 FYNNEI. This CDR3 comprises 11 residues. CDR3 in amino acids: CASSERGTGSF. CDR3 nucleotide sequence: TGTGCCAGCAGTGAACGGGGGACAGGGAGTTTC.

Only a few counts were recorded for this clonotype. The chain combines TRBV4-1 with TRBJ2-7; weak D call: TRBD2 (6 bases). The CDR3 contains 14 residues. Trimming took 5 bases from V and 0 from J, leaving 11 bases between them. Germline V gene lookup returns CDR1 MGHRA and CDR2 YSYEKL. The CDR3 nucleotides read TGCGCCAGCAGCGCCGCGGGGAGCTCCTACGAGCAGTACTTC. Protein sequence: CASSAAGSSYEQYF.

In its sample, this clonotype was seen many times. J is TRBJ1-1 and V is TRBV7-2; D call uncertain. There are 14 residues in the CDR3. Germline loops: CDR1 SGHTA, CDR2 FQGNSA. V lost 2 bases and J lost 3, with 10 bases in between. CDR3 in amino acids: CASSLNSDHTEAFF. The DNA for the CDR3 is TGTGCCAGCAGCTTAAATTCAGACCACACTGAAGCTTTCTTT.

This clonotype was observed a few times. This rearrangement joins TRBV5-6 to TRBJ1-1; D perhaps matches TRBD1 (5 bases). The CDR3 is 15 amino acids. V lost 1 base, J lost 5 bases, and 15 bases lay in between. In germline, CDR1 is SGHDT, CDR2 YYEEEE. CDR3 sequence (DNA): TGTGCCAGCAGCTTGAATTCGGGGGGAGTAACTGAAGCTTTCTTT. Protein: CASSLNSGGVTEAFF.

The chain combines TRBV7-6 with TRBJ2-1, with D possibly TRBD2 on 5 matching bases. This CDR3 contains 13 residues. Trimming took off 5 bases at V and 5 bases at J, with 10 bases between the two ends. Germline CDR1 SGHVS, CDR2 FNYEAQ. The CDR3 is CASSPRANNEQFF. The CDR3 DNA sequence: TGTGCCAGCAGCCCGAGGGCAAACAATGAGCAGTTCTTC.

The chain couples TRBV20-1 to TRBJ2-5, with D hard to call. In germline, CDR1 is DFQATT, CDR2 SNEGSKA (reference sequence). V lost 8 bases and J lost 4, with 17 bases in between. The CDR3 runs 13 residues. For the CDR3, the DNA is TGCAGTACCTGGGAAGCAGCCGGAGAGACCCAGTACTTC. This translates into CSTWEAAGETQYF.

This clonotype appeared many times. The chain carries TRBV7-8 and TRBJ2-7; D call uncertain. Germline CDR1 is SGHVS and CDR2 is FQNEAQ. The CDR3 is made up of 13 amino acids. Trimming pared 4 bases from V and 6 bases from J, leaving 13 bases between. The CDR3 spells CASSSFRSFEQYV. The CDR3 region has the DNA TGTGCCAGCAGCTCCTTTCGGTCGTTCGAGCAGTACGTC.

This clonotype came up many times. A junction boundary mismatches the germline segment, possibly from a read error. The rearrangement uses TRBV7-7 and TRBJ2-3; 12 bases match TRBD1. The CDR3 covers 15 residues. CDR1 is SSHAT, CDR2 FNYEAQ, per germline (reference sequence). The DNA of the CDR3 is TGTGCTAGCAGCTTGGGACAGGGGGCGCAAGATACGCAGTATTTT. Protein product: CASSLGQGAQDTQYF.

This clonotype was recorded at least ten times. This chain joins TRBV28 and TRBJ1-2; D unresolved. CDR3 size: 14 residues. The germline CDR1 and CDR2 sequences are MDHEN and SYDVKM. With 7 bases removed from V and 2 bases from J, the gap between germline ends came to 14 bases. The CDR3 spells CASTPIGRNYGYTF. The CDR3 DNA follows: TGTGCCAGCACCCCAATCGGTCGCAACTATGGCTACACCTTC.

In DNA form, the CDR3 reads TGTGCCAGCCGGACTAGTTCTGTTGAGCAGTTCTTC. Translation: CASRTSSVEQFF. The chain carries TRBV6-8 and TRBJ2-1; 7 bases fit TRBD2. The germline V gene has CDR1 MNHGY and CDR2 SAAAGT. The CDR3 has 12 residues. V was pared by 8 bases and J by 9 bases, with 7 bases of the junction left unmatched.

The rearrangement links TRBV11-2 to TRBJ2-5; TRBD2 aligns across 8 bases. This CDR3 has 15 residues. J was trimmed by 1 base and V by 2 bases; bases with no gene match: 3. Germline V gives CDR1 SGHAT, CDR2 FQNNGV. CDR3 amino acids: CASSLLAGPQETQYF. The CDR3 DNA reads TGTGCCAGCAGCTTACTAGCGGGCCCCCAAGAGACCCAGTACTTC.

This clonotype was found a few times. This CDR3 is CASSLGRTFHNSPLHF. Here the CDR3 DNA reads TGTGCCAGCAGCTTAGGACGGACCTTTCATAATTCACCCCTCCACTTT. The chain joins TRBV11-2 to TRBJ1-6; no definite D call. Germline CDR1 is SGHAT and CDR2 is FQNNGV. V was pared by 1 base and J by 5 bases, with 12 bases between. The CDR3 consists of 16 residues.

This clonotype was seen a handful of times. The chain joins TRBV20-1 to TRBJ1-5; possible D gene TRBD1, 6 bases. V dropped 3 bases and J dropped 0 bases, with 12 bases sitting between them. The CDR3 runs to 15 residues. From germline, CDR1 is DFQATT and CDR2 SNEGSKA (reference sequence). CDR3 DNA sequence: TGCAGTGCTAGTCTGACAGGCTATAGCAATCAGCCCCAGCATTTT. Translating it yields CSASLTGYSNQPQHF.

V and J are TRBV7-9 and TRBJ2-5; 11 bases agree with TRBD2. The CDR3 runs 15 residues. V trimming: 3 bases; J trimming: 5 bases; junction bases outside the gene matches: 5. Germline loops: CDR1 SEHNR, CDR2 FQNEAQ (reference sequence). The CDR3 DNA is TGTGCCAGCAGCTTCTCACTAGCGGGAGTGGAGACCCAGTACTTC. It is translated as CASSFSLAGVETQYF.

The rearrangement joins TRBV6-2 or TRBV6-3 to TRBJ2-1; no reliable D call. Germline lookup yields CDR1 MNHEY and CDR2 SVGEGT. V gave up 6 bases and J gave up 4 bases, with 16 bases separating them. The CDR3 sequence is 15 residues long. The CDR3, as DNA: TGTGCCAGCAGCCTTTTGGCAGGATATTACAATGAGCAGTTCTTC. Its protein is CASSLLAGYYNEQFF.

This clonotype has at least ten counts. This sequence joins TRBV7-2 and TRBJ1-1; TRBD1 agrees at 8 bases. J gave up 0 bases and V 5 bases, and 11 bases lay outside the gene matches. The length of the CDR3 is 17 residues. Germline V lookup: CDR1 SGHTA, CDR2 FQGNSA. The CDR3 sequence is CASSRRGQGRMNTEAFF. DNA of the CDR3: TGTGCCAGCAGCCGACGAGGACAGGGTCGAATGAACACTGAAGCTTTCTTT.

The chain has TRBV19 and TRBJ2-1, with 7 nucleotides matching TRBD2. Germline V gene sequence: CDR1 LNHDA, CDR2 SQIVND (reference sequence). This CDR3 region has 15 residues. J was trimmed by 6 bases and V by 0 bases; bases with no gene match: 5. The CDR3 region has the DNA TGTGCCAGTAGTATAGATCTATCGGGGGGCAATGAGCAGTTCTTC. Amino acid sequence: CASSIDLSGGNEQFF.

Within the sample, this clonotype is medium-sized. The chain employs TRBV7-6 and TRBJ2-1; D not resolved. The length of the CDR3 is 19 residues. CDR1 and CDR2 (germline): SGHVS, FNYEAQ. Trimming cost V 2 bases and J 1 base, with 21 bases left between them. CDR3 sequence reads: CASSLKPRFEAISYNEQFF. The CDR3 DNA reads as TGTGCCAGCAGCTTAAAGCCGCGCTTCGAGGCTATATCCTACAATGAGCAGTTCTTC.

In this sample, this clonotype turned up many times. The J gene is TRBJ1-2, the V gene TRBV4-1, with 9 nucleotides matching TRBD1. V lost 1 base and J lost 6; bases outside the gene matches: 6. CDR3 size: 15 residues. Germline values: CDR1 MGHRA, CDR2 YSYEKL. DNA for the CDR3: TGCGCCAGCAGCCAAGTCTTTACAGGGGGCGATGGCTACACCTTC. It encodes CASSQVFTGGDGYTF.

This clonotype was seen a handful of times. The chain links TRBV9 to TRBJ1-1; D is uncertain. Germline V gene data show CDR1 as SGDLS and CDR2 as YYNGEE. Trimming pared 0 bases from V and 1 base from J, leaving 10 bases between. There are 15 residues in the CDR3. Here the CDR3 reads CASSVEPDPNTEAFF. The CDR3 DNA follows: TGTGCCAGCAGCGTAGAACCGGATCCGAACACTGAAGCTTTCTTT.

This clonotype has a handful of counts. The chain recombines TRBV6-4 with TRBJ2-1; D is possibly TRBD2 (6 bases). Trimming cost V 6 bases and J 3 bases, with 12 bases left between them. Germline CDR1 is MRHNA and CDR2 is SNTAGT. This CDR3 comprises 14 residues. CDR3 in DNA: TGTGCCAGCAGACGGACTACCGACTACAATGAGCAGTTCTTC. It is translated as CASRRTTDYNEQFF.